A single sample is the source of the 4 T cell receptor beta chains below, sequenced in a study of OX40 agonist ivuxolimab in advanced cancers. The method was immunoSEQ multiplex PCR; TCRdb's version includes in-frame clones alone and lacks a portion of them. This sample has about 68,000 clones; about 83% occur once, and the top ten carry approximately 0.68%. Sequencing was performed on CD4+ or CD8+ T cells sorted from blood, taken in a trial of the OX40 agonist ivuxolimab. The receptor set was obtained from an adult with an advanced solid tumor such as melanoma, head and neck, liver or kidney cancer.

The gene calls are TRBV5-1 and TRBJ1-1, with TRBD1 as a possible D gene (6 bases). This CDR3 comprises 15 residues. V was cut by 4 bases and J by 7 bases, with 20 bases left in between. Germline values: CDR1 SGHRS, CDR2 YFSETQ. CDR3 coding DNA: TGCGCCAGCAGCCCACTGGGGGGCCCCGATAATGAAGCTTTCTTT. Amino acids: CASSPLGGPDNEAFF.

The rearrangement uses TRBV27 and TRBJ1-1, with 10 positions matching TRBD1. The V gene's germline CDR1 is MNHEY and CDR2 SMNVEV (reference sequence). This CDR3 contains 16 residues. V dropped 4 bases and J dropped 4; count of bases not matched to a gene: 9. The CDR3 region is CASSSPSTGGVTEAFF. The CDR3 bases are TGTGCCAGCAGTTCGCCTTCGACAGGGGGCGTCACTGAAGCTTTCTTT.

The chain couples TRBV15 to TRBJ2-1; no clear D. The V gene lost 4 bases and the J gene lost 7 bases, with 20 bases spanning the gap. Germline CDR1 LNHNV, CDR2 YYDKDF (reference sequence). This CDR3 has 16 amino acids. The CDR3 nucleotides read TGTGCCACCAGCACGGACCCTCGGACGCGTCGGAATGAGCAGTTCTTC. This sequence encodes CATSTDPRTRRNEQFF.

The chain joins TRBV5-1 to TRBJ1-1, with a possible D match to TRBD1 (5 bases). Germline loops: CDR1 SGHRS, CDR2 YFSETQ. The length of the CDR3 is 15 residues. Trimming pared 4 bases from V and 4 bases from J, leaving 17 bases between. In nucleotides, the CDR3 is TGCGCCAGCAGCCCGGGACTGGGTAAGGGCACTGAAGCTTTCTTT. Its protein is CASSPGLGKGTEAFF.